This is a list of T cell receptor beta chains from one sample in a study of shared clonotypes between healthy human individuals. Sequencing used immunoSEQ multiplex PCR; TCRdb keeps in-frame clones, though not all of them. The data contain fewer than 1.4 million clones, around 82% of them singletons. Sequenced sample: memory CD4+ T cells from PBMCs. The receptors were sampled from a man aged 18-30 years in good health. Some clones in this sample may be carry-over from other donors' samples. CDR3s include the opening cysteine and the closing phenylalanine or tryptophan.

v_call: TRBV6-6; cdr3_aa: CASSYLATPNEKLFF
v_call: TRBV28; cdr3_aa: CASSPVPGQATNEKLFF
v_call: TRBV11-1; cdr3_aa: CASSFGQGGTQYF
v_call: TRBV7-2; cdr3_aa: CASSFTGGWRETQYF
v_call: TRBV10-2; cdr3_aa: CASRVAGNTGELFF
v_call: TRBV2; cdr3_aa: CASSGKTQYF
v_call: TRBV6-1; cdr3_aa: CASSEHPDLKHPRYGYTF
v_call: TRBV5-1; cdr3_aa: CASSFGATTQRELFF
v_call: TRBV11-2; cdr3_aa: CASSLAIGVSYEQYF
v_call: TRBV6-5; cdr3_aa: CASSYSTGAKNIQYF
v_call: TRBV18; cdr3_aa: CASSPSVGPDTQYF
v_call: TRBV19; cdr3_aa: CATNSWGSEQYF
v_call: TRBV10-1; cdr3_aa: CASSGAGGTYEQYF
v_call: TRBV6-5; cdr3_aa: CASSSPGLAIDEQFF
v_call: TRBV7-2; cdr3_aa: CASTLGQNNQPQHF
v_call: TRBV2; cdr3_aa: CASSRQVQETQYF
v_call: TRBV7-2; cdr3_aa: CASSLTQGRLAGSGEQFF
v_call: TRBV5-1; cdr3_aa: CASSWETGQVLAGPLGNEQFF
v_call: TRBV7-9; cdr3_aa: CASSLGRVAYEQYF
v_call: TRBV5-4; cdr3_aa: CASSLPSGSDEQYF
v_call: TRBV7-2; cdr3_aa: CASSFTSGMNTGELFF
v_call: TRBV13; cdr3_aa: CASSFPGQQETQYF
v_call: TRBV6-1; cdr3_aa: CASSDTWSGGYTF
v_call: TRBV28; cdr3_aa: CASSLNEEKLFF
v_call: TRBV27; cdr3_aa: CASSRTSRYSYEQYF
v_call: TRBV30; cdr3_aa: CAWSVHGNTIYF
v_call: TRBV27; cdr3_aa: CASSRTGLYEQYF
v_call: TRBV27; cdr3_aa: CASSFQDGQPQHF
v_call: TRBV7-3; cdr3_aa: CASSPGAQETQYF
v_call: TRBV30; cdr3_aa: CAWKLAGYGTYNEQFF
v_call: TRBV2; cdr3_aa: CASSEFGPVGTDTQYF
v_call: TRBV7-9; cdr3_aa: CASSLGGRAPYEQYF
v_call: TRBV5-1; cdr3_aa: CASSQQGSAQETQYF
v_call: TRBV7-6; cdr3_aa: CASSLNSGSYNEQFF
v_call: TRBV19; cdr3_aa: CASSVRDYGYTF
v_call: TRBV7-3; cdr3_aa: CASSSYGPNTEAFF
v_call: TRBV2; cdr3_aa: CASSRGQIYNTEAFF
v_call: TRBV5-5; cdr3_aa: CASSQGPRGQGDEQYF
v_call: TRBV28; cdr3_aa: CASSTSIEQFF
v_call: TRBV4-1; cdr3_aa: CASSQPPVPTQYF
v_call: TRBV25-1; cdr3_aa: CASSREGGDEQYF
v_call: TRBV6-1; cdr3_aa: CASTAGWYNEQFF
v_call: TRBV19; cdr3_aa: CASSNPDGTPGNTIYF
v_call: TRBV5-1; cdr3_aa: CASSPFGTVGYEQYF
v_call: TRBV19; cdr3_aa: CASSKGANYGYTF
v_call: TRBV7-9; cdr3_aa: CASSYRLTETQYF
v_call: TRBV9; cdr3_aa: CASSVSGLAVNTGELFF
v_call: TRBV27; cdr3_aa: CASSFRFPLPDTQYF
v_call: TRBV15; cdr3_aa: CATSTLGKDEQYF
v_call: TRBV5-1; cdr3_aa: CASSKLEGTQYF